This TCR beta chain was recorded in a study of somatic mutations in cytotoxic T cells in rheumatoid arthritis. The wider study: An approximately 30 ml EDTA sample of patient blood was drawn right after diagnosis, before any treatment. Certain V beta antibody-stained T-cell populations, V beta1+ cells sequenced for TCRB among them, were flow-sorted to nearly 100% purity.

Points from the study as a whole: With age, CD8+ clonality increased in rheumatoid arthritis patients, whereas no such increase appeared in healthy controls.

Germline V gene data show CDR1 as GTSNPN and CDR2 as SVGIG (reference sequence). With V trimmed by 4 bases and J by 4 bases, 9 bases remained unmatched. This CDR3 is 15 amino acids long. As concerns this clone: Its cognate antigen is unknown.

Clones were read by immunoSEQ multiplex PCR, and TCRdb kept only the in-frame ones, dropping some. This sample yields about 29,000 clones, of which more than 85% are seen a single time; almost 9.5% belongs to the top ten. The material sequenced was CD8+ T cells sorted from blood. The chain employs TRBV30 and TRBJ2-1, with 8 bases fitting TRBD2. This receptor was taken from an adult with rheumatoid arthritis. The DNA for the CDR3 is TGTGCCTGGACCGCGTCGAGCGGGGGATACAATGAGCAGTTCTTC. Translation: CAWTASSGGYNEQFF.